The 13 T cell receptor beta chains reported below all come from one sample, sequenced in a study of identical twins. A single record per CDR3 protein comes from TCRdb applying MiXCR to the 5' RACE reads. The table lists fewer than 900,000 distinct CDR3 sequences, roughly 18% of them singletons, with roughly 14% in the top ten. The same specimen was also included in a second study, on T cells expressing NK-cell markers.

The specimen sequenced was PBMCs. These receptors originate from a young woman in good health.

This clonotype was recorded a few times. CDR3 sequence: CSARDRGSDTQYF. In DNA form, the CDR3 reads TGCAGTGCTAGAGATCGCGGGAGTGATACGCAGTATTTT. This chain joins TRBV20-1 and TRBJ2-3; TRBD2 matches 7 bases. Trimming removed 0 bases from V and 6 bases from J; junction bases left unmatched: 3. Germline lookup yields CDR1 DFQATT and CDR2 SNEGSKA (reference sequence). CDR3 length equals 13 residues.

The chain uses TRBV7-9 and TRBJ2-5, with D perhaps TRBD1 or TRBD2 (6 bases each). The CDR3 extends over 17 amino acids. Trimming cost V 5 bases and J 4 bases, with 23 bases left between them. The germline CDR1 and CDR2 sequences are SEHNR and FQNEAQ (reference sequence). DNA for the CDR3: TGTGCCAGCAGCCTTTTTGGGAGTTGGGGGGCGTCAGAGACCCAGTACTTC. It codes for CASSLFGSWGASETQYF.

This clonotype showed up just a few times. The CDR3 DNA reads TGTGCCACCAGCAGAGCTGCAGGCTTCGCTTTCTTT. Its translation is CATSRAAGFAFF. The chain links TRBV15 to TRBJ1-1; the D is unclear. V was trimmed by 1 base and J by 11 bases, leaving 11 bases between them. The CDR3 is made up of 12 amino acids. CDR1 is LNHNV and CDR2 is YYDKDF in the germline V gene (reference sequence).

This clonotype came up a few times. The rearrangement uses TRBV7-2 and TRBJ2-3, with D tentatively TRBD2 (7 bases). V lost 6 bases and J lost 1, with 11 bases in between. This CDR3 has 14 residues. The germline V gene has CDR1 SGHTA and CDR2 FQGNSA. CDR3 loop: CASRGGPGTDTQYF. CDR3 coding DNA: TGTGCCAGCAGGGGGGGGCCGGGCACAGATACGCAGTATTTT. Together with reference TRBV7-2 and TRBJ2-3, the CDR3 gives the full variable domain: GAGVSQSPSNKVTEKGKDVELRCDPISGHTALYWYRQSLGQGLEFLIYFQGNSAPDKSGLPSDRFSAERTGGSVSTLTIQRTQQEDSAVYLCASRGGPGTDTQYFGPGTRLTVL.

The chain links TRBV12-3 or TRBV12-4 to TRBJ2-1, with 8 positions matching TRBD1. Unmatched junction bases numbered 5, after V lost 7 bases and J lost 0 bases. The CDR3 has 15 amino acids. The CDR3 protein is CASTRTGSSYNEQFF. The DNA for the CDR3 is TGTGCCAGCACCCGGACAGGGAGCTCCTACAATGAGCAGTTCTTC.

The rearrangement links TRBV20-1 to TRBJ2-3; D remains ambiguous. Trimming took off 1 base at V and 0 bases at J, with 8 bases between the two ends. CDR3 size: 14 residues. The germline V gene has CDR1 DFQATT and CDR2 SNEGSKA (reference sequence). Here the CDR3 reads CSARGFGSTDTQYF. The CDR3 DNA follows: TGCAGTGCTAGAGGCTTCGGTAGCACAGATACGCAGTATTTT.

A few counts support this clonotype. This chain links TRBV20-1 with TRBJ2-2; D ambiguous. The CDR3 has 14 residues. Germline-derived CDR1 and CDR2 are DFQATT and SNEGSKA (reference sequence). V was clipped by 1 base and J by 1 base, with 7 bases between them. Here the CDR3 reads CSARVSLNTGELFF. The CDR3 DNA is TGCAGTGCTAGAGTATCCCTGAACACCGGGGAGCTGTTTTTT.

The chain carries TRBV29-1 and TRBJ2-7; 11 nucleotides align to TRBD1. CDR1 is SQVTM, CDR2 ANQGSEA, per germline. CDR3 length: 14 amino acids. V trimming: 6 bases; J trimming: 2 bases; junction bases outside the gene matches: 6. The CDR3 nucleotides are TGCAGCGTCGGACAGGGGGCGCGGACCTACGAGCAGTACTTC. Protein: CSVGQGARTYEQYF.

The rearrangement links TRBV11-3 to TRBJ2-1; 15 nucleotides agree with TRBD2. V trimming: 4 bases; J trimming: 8 bases; junction bases outside the gene matches: 6. The CDR3 is made up of 16 amino acids. Germline V CDR1 and CDR2: SGHNT, YENEEA. The CDR3, as DNA: TGTGCCAGCAGCTCCCGGACTAGCGGGGGGGGCTATGAGCAGTTCTTC. Its translation: CASSSRTSGGGYEQFF.

The J gene is TRBJ2-2, the V gene TRBV20-1, with D maybe TRBD2 (5 bases). V lost 6 bases and J lost 0, with 14 bases in between. Germline V CDR1 and CDR2: DFQATT, SNEGSKA (reference sequence). This CDR3 has 15 residues. The CDR3 protein is CSASGDGTNTGELFF. CDR3 bases: TGCAGTGCCTCAGGAGACGGGACGAACACCGGGGAGCTGTTTTTT.

In this sample, this clonotype turned up a few times. The gene calls are TRBV7-3 and TRBJ2-2, with D perhaps matching TRBD1 or TRBD2 (6 bases each). The V end lost 7 bases, the J end lost 5 bases, and 17 bases lay between the germline ends. Germline CDR1 reads SGHTA; CDR2 reads FQGTGA. This CDR3 comprises 15 residues. CDR3 DNA: TGTGCCAGCATGCCACTAGGGGGGCTAACCGGGGAGCTGTTTTTT. It codes for CASMPLGGLTGELFF.

Only a few counts were recorded for this clonotype. The chain links TRBV7-9 to TRBJ1-2; a weak D match, TRBD1 (6 bases). The CDR3 contains 12 residues. Trimming took 3 bases from V and 13 from J, leaving 15 bases between them. CDR1 is SEHNR, CDR2 FQNEAQ, per germline (reference sequence). CDR3 DNA: TGTGCCAGCAGCTTGGGAATAGGACAGCTCACCTTC. Residues: CASSLGIGQLTF.

This clonotype turned up a few times. The V and J genes are TRBV20-1 and TRBJ2-3; D gene uncertain. The CDR3 covers 15 residues. Deletions cut 0 bases from V and 0 bases from J, with 10 bases between. Germline V gives CDR1 DFQATT, CDR2 SNEGSKA (reference sequence). The CDR3 reads CSARDFQTSTDTQYF. CDR3 bases: TGCAGTGCTAGAGATTTCCAGACTAGCACAGATACGCAGTATTTT.